One and the same sample provided the 21 T cell receptor beta chains below, sequenced in a study of blood T cell repertoires in COVID-19. The method was immunoSEQ multiplex PCR; TCRdb's version includes in-frame clones alone and lacks a portion of them. The sample carries over 250,000 clones, 83% recorded once. The sequenced sample consisted of peripheral blood. Receptors were obtained from a woman aged 45-60 years who had recovered from COVID-19.

This clone was counted a few times. The chain combines TRBV11-1 with TRBJ1-4, with 10 bases identical to TRBD1. The CDR3 has 15 amino acids. J lost 7 bases, V lost 2 bases, and 4 bases had no gene match. CDR1 SGHAT and CDR2 FQDESV come from the germline V gene (reference sequence). CDR3 bases: TGTGCCAGCAGCTTATCGACAGGGGGCGGTGAAAAACTGTTTTTT. As protein: CASSLSTGGGEKLFF.

The V call is TRBV4-3, the J call TRBJ1-1; D unresolved. This CDR3 is built from 16 residues. Germline values: CDR1 LGHNA, CDR2 YSLEER. Trimming removed 0 bases from V and 5 bases from J, with 16 bases in between. The CDR3 nucleotides are TGCGCCAGCAGCCAAGATATAGGGCGGGTGGGAACTGAAGCTTTCTTT. It yields the protein CASSQDIGRVGTEAFF.

The gene calls are TRBV28 and TRBJ2-2, with TRBD2 matching 11 bases. With V trimmed by 7 bases and J by 1 base, 17 bases remained unmatched. Germline V CDR1 and CDR2: MDHEN, SYDVKM. The CDR3 runs 20 residues. The DNA for the CDR3 is TGTGCCAGCACCAACGCTCTAGTCACTAGCGGGAGCTTGAACACCGGGGAGCTGTTTTTT. Protein product: CASTNALVTSGSLNTGELFF.

A note on this clone: Compared with germline, one end of the junction differs, possibly owing to a read error. This chain uses TRBV7-9 with TRBJ2-7, with 8 bases identical to TRBD1. In germline, CDR1 is SEHNR, CDR2 FQNEAQ (reference sequence). This CDR3 contains 10 residues. CDR3 loop: CASSLDRVHF. The DNA of the CDR3 is TGTGCCAGCAGCCTGGACAGGGTACACTTC.

The chain couples TRBV5-4 to TRBJ2-1; 8 positions agree with TRBD2. There are 12 residues in the CDR3. V lost 0 bases and J lost 15; bases outside the gene matches: 5. Germline CDR1 reads SGHNT; CDR2 reads YYREEE (reference sequence). DNA for the CDR3: TGTGCCAGCAGCTTGGACCAGCGGGAGTGGTTCTTC. Translating gives CASSLDQREWFF. Full variable domain (missing parts from reference TRBV5-4 and TRBJ2-1): ETGVTQSPTHLIKTRGQQVTLRCSSQSGHNTVSWYQQALGQGPQFIFQYYREEENGRGNFPPRFSGLQFPNYSSELNVNALELDDSALYLCASSLDQREWFFGPGTRLTVL.

This rearrangement joins TRBV29-1 to TRBJ2-3; 11 bases map to TRBD2. CDR3 length: 14 residues. Germline values: CDR1 SQVTM, CDR2 ANQGSEA. The V gene end was trimmed by 7 bases and the J gene end by 4 bases; junction bases not matched to a gene: 7. CDR3 DNA: TGCAGCGGTAGCGGGGGGGCCCGGCCAGATACGCAGTATTTT. This codes for CSGSGGARPDTQYF.

The chain employs TRBV12-3 or TRBV12-4 and TRBJ2-7; D may be TRBD2 (6 bases). This CDR3 has 12 residues. V was trimmed by 6 bases and J by 2 bases, leaving 8 bases between them. CDR3 region: CASREGTYEQYF. For the CDR3, the DNA is TGTGCCAGCAGGGAGGGTACCTACGAGCAGTACTTC.

The chain has TRBV5-8 and TRBJ2-7, with TRBD1 matching 8 bases. In germline, CDR1 is SGHTS, CDR2 YDEGEE. V was pared by 3 bases and J by 0 bases, with 5 bases of the junction left unmatched. The CDR3 contains 15 residues. The CDR3 sequence: CASSYAGGPSYEQYF. CDR3 DNA: TGTGCCAGCAGCTACGCAGGGGGCCCCTCCTACGAGCAGTACTTC.

The rearrangement uses TRBV28 and TRBJ1-6; D gene unclear. The CDR3 contains 12 residues. Trimming left V 6 bases short and J 6 bases short, with 6 bases between. Germline CDR1 is MDHEN and CDR2 is SYDVKM. CDR3 nucleotide sequence: TGTGCCAGCAGCCCCTCTAATTCACCCCTCCACTTT. It specifies CASSPSNSPLHF.

J is TRBJ2-4 and V is TRBV30; possibly TRBD2 for D (5 bases). Germline loops: CDR1 GTSNPN, CDR2 SVGIG (reference sequence). The CDR3 runs to 14 residues. V shed 2 bases and J shed 7 bases, with 15 bases lying between them. CDR3 bases: TGTGCCTGGAGTCCGACACCCCCGGGGAACATTCAGTACTTC. This codes for CAWSPTPPGNIQYF.

The gene calls are TRBV30 and TRBJ1-1; D remains ambiguous. Per the germline V gene, CDR1 is GTSNPN and CDR2 is SVGIG (reference sequence). Trimming left V 4 bases short and J 11 bases short, with 11 bases between. The CDR3 is 10 residues long. The CDR3 DNA follows: TGTGCCTGGACGAGAAGCCGGGCTTTCTTT. Protein sequence: CAWTRSRAFF.

The V gene is TRBV28, the J gene TRBJ1-2; 9 bases fit TRBD1. With 5 bases clipped from V and 0 bases from J, the junction kept 13 bases outside the gene matches. The length of the CDR3 is 18 residues. Germline V lookup: CDR1 MDHEN, CDR2 SYDVKM. The CDR3 DNA sequence: TGTGCCAGCAGTAAGCCGGGACAGGGTGTAGTAACTAACTATGGCTACACCTTC. Encoded protein: CASSKPGQGVVTNYGYTF.

This chain joins TRBV28 and TRBJ1-5, with 10 positions matching TRBD1. CDR1 MDHEN and CDR2 SYDVKM come from the germline V gene. The V segment lost 11 bases and the J segment 6 bases; nucleotides outside the gene matches: 10. CDR3 length: 14 amino acids. The CDR3 region has the DNA TGTGCCGGGGGGACCGGGACAGGGGTTCAGCCCCAGCATTTT. This gives the protein CAGGTGTGVQPQHF.

This rearrangement joins TRBV30 to TRBJ1-4; D perhaps matches TRBD1 (5 bases). The ends were cut back, 0 bases at V and 7 bases at J, with 9 bases in the middle. From germline, CDR1 is GTSNPN and CDR2 SVGIG (reference sequence). The CDR3 is 13 amino acids. The CDR3 DNA follows: TGTGCCTGGAGTGTAGTAAGGGGTGAAAAACTGTTTTTT. The encoded protein is CAWSVVRGEKLFF.

The chain has TRBV5-6 and TRBJ2-2; 11 bases align to TRBD2. Germline values: CDR1 SGHDT, CDR2 YYEEEE. With V trimmed by 2 bases and J by 5 bases, 8 bases remained unmatched. The CDR3 loop spans 17 amino acids. The CDR3 region has the DNA TGTGCCAGCAGCTTCGTAGCGGGAGGGCCAGAAACCGGGGAGCTGTTTTTT. It specifies CASSFVAGGPETGELFF.

This chain uses TRBV7-9 with TRBJ2-1, with 8 bases matching TRBD2. This CDR3 spans 16 amino acids. The V segment lost 4 bases and the J segment 0 bases; nucleotides outside the gene matches: 5. Germline V gene sequence: CDR1 SEHNR, CDR2 FQNEAQ (reference sequence). As DNA, the CDR3 is TGTGCCAGCAGCTCAACCGGGACTAGCTCCTACAATGAGCAGTTCTTC. Amino acids: CASSSTGTSSYNEQFF.

This chain connects TRBV10-3 to TRBJ1-6; 8 bases map to TRBD1. Germline trimming cut 6 bases from V and 5 bases from J; bases unmatched to any gene: 3. Germline loops: CDR1 ENHRY, CDR2 SYGVKD. CDR3 length: 14 residues. DNA for the CDR3: TGTGCCATCAGGGACAGGGTGGATAATTCACCCCTCCACTTT. It codes for CAIRDRVDNSPLHF.

The chain has TRBV28 and TRBJ2-7; 10 bases are shared with TRBD2. The germline CDR1 and CDR2 sequences are MDHEN and SYDVKM. J gave up 3 bases and V 4 bases, and 3 bases lay outside the gene matches. The CDR3 covers 14 residues. CDR3 sequence (DNA): TGTGCCAGCAGTTCCATAGCGGGGGGCTACGAGCAGTACTTC. Residues: CASSSIAGGYEQYF.

CDR3 in DNA: TGTGCCAGCAGCTCCGCCGGGGCAGATACGCAGTATTTT. Residues: CASSSAGADTQYF. The chain has TRBV7-3 and TRBJ2-3; TRBD2 is a possible D gene (5 bases). CDR1 is SGHTA, CDR2 FQGTGA, per germline. This CDR3 spans 13 amino acids. The germline V and J ends were trimmed by 4 bases and 4 bases, with 9 bases remaining between them.

The chain employs TRBV28 and TRBJ2-1, with 7 nucleotides matching TRBD2. CDR3 length: 16 residues. CDR1 is MDHEN and CDR2 is SYDVKM in the germline V gene. Trimming removed 3 bases from V and 9 bases from J; junction bases left unmatched: 14. The CDR3 region has the DNA TGTGCCAGCAGTTTCAGATACCGCGGGAGAGCGGTTGAGCAGTTCTTC. This translates into CASSFRYRGRAVEQFF.

This clone was seen a single time. This chain links TRBV5-1 with TRBJ2-5, with D possibly matching TRBD2 (5 bases). This CDR3 has 14 amino acids. Germline CDR1 is SGHRS and CDR2 is YFSETQ. Trimming pared 0 bases from V and 4 bases from J, leaving 10 bases between. The CDR3 here is CASSLAGVLETQYF. The CDR3 DNA reads TGCGCCAGCAGCTTGGCCGGGGTTTTAGAGACCCAGTACTTC.